Listed below are T cell receptor beta chains from one sample, sequenced in a study of T cells in Graves' hyperthyroidism and ophthalmopathy. MiXCR, run by TCRdb on the multiplex PCR reads, gives a single entry per CDR3 protein. The table shows hundreds of thousands of distinct CDR3 sequences, with just under 45% occurring only once. Material for sequencing was peripheral blood or thyroid tissue (not recorded which). The receptors shown here come from an adult man with Graves' disease, either hyperthyroidism or ophthalmopathy (not recorded which). Each CDR3 is given with its conserved first and last residue. The D gene is left open where the match is weak. The size entry is marked missing in some rows and otherwise reads once, few, many or a size class.

TRBV14,NA,NA,TRBJ1-4,CASSESWLRKLFF,TGTGCCAGCAGTGAATCTTGGCTGAGGAAACTGTTTTTT
TRBV24-1,NA,TRBD1,TRBJ1-2,CASSAGDRDGYTF,TGTGCCAGCAGCGCGGGGGACAGGGATGGCTACACCTTC
TRBV12-3/TRBV12-4,few,NA,TRBJ2-5,CASSQVYGQQETQYF,TGTGCCAGCAGCCAAGTTTACGGACAGCAAGAGACCCAGTACTTC
TRBV7-9,many,NA,TRBJ2-2,CASSPDTGELFF,TGTGCCAGCAGCCCTGACACCGGGGAGCTGTTTTTT
TRBV7-9,once,NA,TRBJ1-6,CASSNGREVLLHF,TGTGCCAGCAGTAATGGGCGTGAGGTACTGCTCCACTTT
TRBV7-6,NA,NA,TRBJ1-1,CASSTGSRGLNTEAFF,TGTGCCAGCAGCACTGGAAGCAGGGGTCTGAACACTGAAGCTTTCTTT
TRBV10-3,NA,NA,TRBJ1-2,CAISRGRETSNYGYTF,TGTGCCATCAGTCGGGGCCGCGAGACCTCTAACTATGGCTACACCTTC
TRBV19,NA,NA,TRBJ2-2,CASSIDLGELFF,TGTGCCAGTAGTATAGATCTAGGGGAGCTGTTTTTT
TRBV20-1,NA,TRBD1,TRBJ2-5,CSAKDRMNTGQTQYF,TGCAGTGCTAAGGACAGGATGAACACCGGGCAGACCCAGTACTTC
TRBV6-5,NA,NA,TRBJ2-5,CASSERSSPEYF,TGTGCCAGCAGTGAACGATCGTCTCCCGAGTACTTC
TRBV15,many,NA,TRBJ1-6,CATSRDVRDTYNSPLHF,TGTGCCACCAGCAGAGATGTCCGGGACACGTATAATTCACCCCTCCACTTT
TRBV20-1,few,TRBD1,TRBJ1-6,CSARADRVYNSPLHF,TGCAGTGCTAGAGCTGACAGGGTTTATAATTCACCCCTCCACTTT
TRBV7-9,NA,NA,TRBJ1-1,CASSLDPTGRTEAFF,TGTGCCAGCAGCTTAGATCCCACAGGGCGGACTGAAGCTTTCTTT
TRBV12-3/TRBV12-4,NA,TRBD1,TRBJ1-1,CASSESRGGAFF,TGTGCCAGCAGTGAGTCCAGGGGGGGAGCTTTCTTT
TRBV15,many,TRBD2,TRBJ2-7,CATSRGGGAGTRGEQYF,TGTGCCACCAGCAGAGGGGGTGGAGCGGGAACTCGGGGGGAGCAGTACTTC
TRBV6-5,many,TRBD1,TRBJ1-1,CASSNDRANTEAFF,TGTGCCAGCAGTAACGACAGGGCGAACACTGAAGCTTTCTTT
TRBV24-1,many,NA,TRBJ1-1,CATSEGSGVRTEAFF,TGTGCCACCAGTGAGGGGTCGGGTGTCCGCACTGAAGCTTTCTTT
TRBV11-2,NA,TRBD1,TRBJ1-2,CAWSGQVYGYTF,TGTGCCTGGAGTGGACAGGTGTATGGCTACACCTTC
TRBV2,NA,TRBD2,TRBJ2-7,CASSPRLAGDEQYF,TGTGCCAGCAGTCCGAGACTAGCGGGAGACGAGCAGTACTTC
TRBV19,few,NA,TRBJ1-1,CASSIKSGGWTEAFF,TGTGCCAGTAGTATTAAGAGCGGGGGATGGACTGAAGCTTTCTTT
TRBV20-1,NA,TRBD1,TRBJ2-5,CSARVHRGYQETQYF,TGCAGTGCTAGAGTGCACAGGGGCTACCAAGAGACCCAGTACTTC
TRBV7-2,NA,TRBD1,TRBJ2-2,CASSLQGGDTGELFF,TGTGCCAGCAGCTTACAAGGGGGCGACACCGGGGAGCTGTTTTTT
TRBV10-3,few,NA,TRBJ1-1,CASSGGDWNTEAFF,TGTGCCAGCAGTGGGGGCGATTGGAACACTGAAGCTTTCTTT